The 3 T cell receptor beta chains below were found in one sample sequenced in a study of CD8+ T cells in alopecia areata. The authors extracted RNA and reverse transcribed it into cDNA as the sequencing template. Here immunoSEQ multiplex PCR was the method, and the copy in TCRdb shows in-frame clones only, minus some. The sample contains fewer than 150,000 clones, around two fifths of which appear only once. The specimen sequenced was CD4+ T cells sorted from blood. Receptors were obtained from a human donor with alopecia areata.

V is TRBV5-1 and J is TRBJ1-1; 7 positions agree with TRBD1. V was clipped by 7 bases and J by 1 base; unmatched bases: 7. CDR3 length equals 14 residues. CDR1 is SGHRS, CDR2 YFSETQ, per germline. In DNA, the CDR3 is TGCGCCAGCCACCCCCCAGGGGGGAACACTGAAGCTTTCTTT. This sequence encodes CASHPPGGNTEAFF.

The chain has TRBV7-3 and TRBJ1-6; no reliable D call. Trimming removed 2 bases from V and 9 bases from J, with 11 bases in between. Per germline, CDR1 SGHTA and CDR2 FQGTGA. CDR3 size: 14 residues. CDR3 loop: CASSLLVVGSPLHF. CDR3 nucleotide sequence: TGTGCCAGCAGCTTACTGGTGGTCGGTTCACCCCTCCACTTT.

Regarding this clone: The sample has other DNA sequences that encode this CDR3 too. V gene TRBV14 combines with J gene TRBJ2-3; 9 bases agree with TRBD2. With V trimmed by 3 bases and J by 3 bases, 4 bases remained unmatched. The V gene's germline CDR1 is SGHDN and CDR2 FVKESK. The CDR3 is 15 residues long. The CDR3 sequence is CASSQTSGGTDTQYF. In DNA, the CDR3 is TGTGCCAGCAGCCAGACGAGCGGGGGGACAGATACGCAGTATTTT.